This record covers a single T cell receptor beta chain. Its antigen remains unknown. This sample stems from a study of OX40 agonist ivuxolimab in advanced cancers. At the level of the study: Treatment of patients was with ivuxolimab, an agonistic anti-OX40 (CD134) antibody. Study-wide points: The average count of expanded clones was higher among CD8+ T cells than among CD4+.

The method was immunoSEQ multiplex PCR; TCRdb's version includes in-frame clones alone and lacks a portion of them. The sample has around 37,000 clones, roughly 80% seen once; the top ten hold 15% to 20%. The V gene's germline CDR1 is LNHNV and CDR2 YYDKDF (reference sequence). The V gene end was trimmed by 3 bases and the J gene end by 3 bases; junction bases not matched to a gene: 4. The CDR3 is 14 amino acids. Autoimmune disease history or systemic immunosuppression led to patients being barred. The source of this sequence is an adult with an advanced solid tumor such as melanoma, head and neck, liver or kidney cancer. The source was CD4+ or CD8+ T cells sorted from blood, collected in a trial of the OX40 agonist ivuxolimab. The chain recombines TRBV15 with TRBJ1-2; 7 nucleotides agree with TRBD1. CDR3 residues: CATSRGTGDYGYTF. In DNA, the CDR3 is TGTGCCACCAGCAGGGGAACAGGGGACTATGGCTACACCTTC.